Described below is a single TCR beta chain sequence and its context. Sequencing was performed with immunoSEQ multiplex PCR; in TCRdb, only in-frame clones are kept and a portion is missing. The data show about 90,000 clones, approximately 76% seen once. This record belongs to a study of blood T cell repertoires in COVID-19. This sequence was found in a man between 65 and 85 years old with acute or convalescent COVID-19. The sample taken for sequencing was peripheral blood.

The CDR3 here is CASSLGVAGVYEQYF. The CDR3 nucleotides read TGTGCCAGCAGCTTAGGAGTAGCGGGGGTCTACGAGCAGTACTTC. V and J are TRBV7-8 and TRBJ2-7; 9 bases match TRBD2. The CDR3 has 15 amino acids. Trimming at V came to 1 base and at J to 3 bases, leaving 4 bases not matched to a gene. Germline CDR1 reads SGHVS; CDR2 reads FQNEAQ.